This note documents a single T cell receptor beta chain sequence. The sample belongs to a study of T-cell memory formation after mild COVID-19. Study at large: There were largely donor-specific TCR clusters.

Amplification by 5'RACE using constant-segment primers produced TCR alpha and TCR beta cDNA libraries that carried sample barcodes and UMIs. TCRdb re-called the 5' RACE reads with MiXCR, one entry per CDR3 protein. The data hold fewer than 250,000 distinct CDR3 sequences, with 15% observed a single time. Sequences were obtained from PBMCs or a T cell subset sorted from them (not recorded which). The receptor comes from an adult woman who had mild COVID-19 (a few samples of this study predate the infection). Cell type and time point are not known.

As DNA, the CDR3 is TGTGCCAGCAGCGCACAGGGAGAGACCCAGTACTTC. As protein: CASSAQGETQYF. This chain connects TRBV9 to TRBJ2-5, with TRBD1 as a possible D gene (6 bases). CDR3 size: 12 residues. Germline values: CDR1 SGDLS, CDR2 YYNGEE. Trimming cost V 3 bases and J 4 bases, with 7 bases left between them.